This T cell receptor (beta chain) is drawn from a study of shared T cell receptors in the human thymus. The CDR3 length is 12 residues. Germline V gene lookup returns CDR1 SQVTM and CDR2 ANQGSEA. Trimming left V 5 bases short and J 6 bases short, with 10 bases between. Generated by immunoSEQ multiplex PCR, the TCRdb table keeps only in-frame clones and is missing some. Counted here are about 540,000 clones, approximately 78% occurring once; the ten biggest clones make up about 0.014%. In addition, the sample was reused for a study of human thymus T cells. That work adds: Resections were taken during corrective heart surgery, and the thymus tissue came from these. Thymic and blood repertoires seemed to show skewed V and J gene use.

The receptor was derived from a boy under two years old with a congenital heart defect. Material for sequencing was thymocytes. The chain uses TRBV29-1 and TRBJ2-2, with TRBD1 as a possible D gene (5 bases). DNA for the CDR3: TGCAGCGTTTTCCAGGGTTCCGGGGAGCTGTTTTTT. The encoded protein is CSVFQGSGELFF.